This T cell receptor (beta chain) emerged from a study of T cell responses to AZD1222 COVID-19 vaccine. Study results and limitations: Increases in Spike-specific TCR breadth and depth were seen after two AZD1222 doses.

In regard to this clone: Its target is not known.

Clones were read by immunoSEQ multiplex PCR, and TCRdb kept only the in-frame ones, dropping some. The sample shows some 150,000 clones, roughly 93% of them seen only once. This TCR came from an adult in good health. The sample consisted of peripheral blood, taken on day 0 of MenACWY control vaccination.

The CDR3 nucleotides are TGTGCCACCAGTGATTTGACCTCAGGCTACACCTTC. Translation gives CATSDLTSGYTF. This chain connects TRBV24-1 to TRBJ1-2, with unresolved D. Germline CDR1 KGHDR, CDR2 SFDVKD. The V gene lost 0 bases and the J gene lost 8 bases, with 6 bases spanning the gap. This CDR3 spans 12 amino acids.